The clone carrying this T cell receptor (beta chain) was seen a handful of times. Antigen: not known. This entry belongs to a study of blood T cells in healthy people across ages. Across the whole study: Template-switching capture recovered about one barcoded beta molecule per two T cells.

The authors ran a second PCR of 7 to 11 cycles using a sample-barcoded 5' primer and a J-beta primer mix. MiXCR, run by TCRdb on the 5' RACE reads, gives a single entry per CDR3 protein. This repertoire shows about 2 million distinct CDR3 sequences, about 50% found once; its top ten account for around 2.1%. Study-wide findings and caveats: Greater diversity and more naive CD4+ cells were seen in long-lived donors than in aged donors. Unsorted PBMC input precluded a conclusive naive versus antigen-experienced comparison.

The CDR3 extends over 13 amino acids. In germline, CDR1 is DFQATT, CDR2 SNEGSKA (reference sequence). Trimming cost V 8 bases and J 2 bases, with 14 bases left between them. The receptor was isolated from a woman in her 40s in good health. Material: blood. This chain connects TRBV20-1 to TRBJ2-3; D may correspond to TRBD1 or TRBD2 (6 bases each). CDR3 in DNA: TGCAGTAGGGGGGCAACCTCCACAGATACGCAGTATTTT. Its translation: CSRGATSTDTQYF.